Listed below are T cell receptor beta chains from one sample, sequenced in a study of identifying expanded T cells in peripheral blood. The assay was immunoSEQ multiplex PCR, and TCRdb's table has in-frame clones only and misses some. This sample has roughly 61,000 clones; about 92% occur once, and the top ten carry about 3.8%. Sequencing was done on a sample of blood. The receptor set was obtained from a person aged 18 to 75 in good health. CDR3s leave out the opening cysteine and the closing phenylalanine or tryptophan. The order of the fields is CDR3 length, V gene, D gene, J gene, CDR3 protein. A D gene is named only where the DNA matches it firmly.

>11|TRBV28|.|TRBJ1-2
ASRAGLPYGYT
>14|TRBV4-3|.|TRBJ1-5
ASSQERGIRNQPQH
>11|TRBV6-5|.|TRBJ1-4
ASSFAVDEKLF
>14|TRBV13|TRBD1|TRBJ1-2
ASSQPGQISFWGYT
>14|TRBV1|.|TRBJ2-7
TSSQEPNPRAYEQY
>13|TRBV7-6|.|TRBJ1-3
ASSLGGNGGNTIY
>11|TRBV6-5|.|TRBJ1-1
ATRNGGSAEAF
>14|TRBV11-2|TRBD2|TRBJ2-5
ASSLEVSGSGETQY
>14|TRBV11-2|TRBD1|TRBJ2-7
ASSLDGQEESYEQY
>11|TRBV12-1|.|TRBJ2-7
ASSFGVFYEQY
>11|TRBV10-3|.|TRBJ2-3
AISLESTDTQY
>11|TRBV30|.|TRBJ1-5
AWSDLLGQPQH
>12|TRBV19|.|TRBJ1-1
ASSTPGTNTEAF
>10|TRBV2|.|TRBJ1-2
ATDLIGGGYT
>12|TRBV7-2|.|TRBJ1-2
ASSATPGLYGYT
>17|TRBV11-2|TRBD2|TRBJ2-7
ASSSPTLAGFLDYYEQY
>11|TRBV28|.|TRBJ2-7
ASYDGLAFEQY
>13|TRBV25-1|.|TRBJ1-3
ASSLGSGAGNTIY
>10|TRBV28|TRBD2|TRBJ2-4
ASSFGLAGAD
>9|TRBV7-8|.|TRBJ2-1
ASSLKNEQF
>11|TRBV11-3|.|TRBJ2-1
ASSPGRHNEQF
>14|TRBV10-2|TRBD2|TRBJ2-2
ASSTSGGLNTGELF